This T cell receptor beta chain comes out of a study of T-cell reconstitution after alpha-beta-depleted transplantation in children. A library of TCRbeta sequences, prepared with unique molecular identifiers, was generated. TCRdb reanalysed the PCR reads using MiXCR and keeps one entry per CDR3 protein. The profile shows 200,000 or so distinct CDR3 sequences, about 6% of them singletons. Study-wide findings and caveats: It was surviving recipient T cells and thymic progenitors that gave some patients high TCRbeta diversity at day 60. At around two months after transplant, the alpha-beta T cells were reportedly derived from several hundred expanded clones that came from non-depleted graft cells.

Germline V lookup: CDR1 SGHDN, CDR2 FVKESK. The CDR3 covers 13 residues. Trimming removed 0 bases from V and 12 bases from J; junction bases left unmatched: 4. The table lists this clonotype with a few counts. What it binds is unknown. The material sequenced was PBMCs, taken before TCRalphabeta/CD19-depleted stem cell transplant. The chain links TRBV14 to TRBJ2-3; 9 bases match TRBD2. The receptor was isolated from a girl under three years old with combined immunodeficiency, due to receive a stem cell transplant. For the CDR3, the DNA is TGTGCCAGCAGCCAAGAGTGGCGGGGGGGCCAGTATTTT. This codes for CASSQEWRGGQYF.